This TCR beta chain was retrieved from a study of blood T cell repertoires in COVID-19. For the study at large: Both acute and convalescent COVID-19 samples were obtained from the United States, Italy and Spain. The cDNA or gDNA used as material had been derived from T cells, B-cell-depleted T cells, or PBMCs.

V was shortened by 4 bases and J by 4 bases, with 15 bases between the two germline ends. The germline V gene has CDR1 SGDLS and CDR2 YYNGEE. This CDR3 region has 15 residues. Original processing notes: How many nucleated cells were present was estimated from reference gene primer amplification. Only in-frame clones appear in the TCRdb table, and some are missing; sequencing was by immunoSEQ multiplex PCR. The DNA gave D and trimming, while V, J and clone size come from that table. The sample holds around 95,000 clones; roughly 92% are singletons and the top ten take 2% to 2.5%. This receptor was identified in a man aged 45 to 65 with active COVID-19. The gene calls are TRBV9 and TRBJ2-1; possible D gene TRBD1, 6 bases. The material sequenced was peripheral blood. The CDR3 DNA is TGTGCCAGCAGCCCCCCGGCAGGGGAGTACAATGAGCAGTTCTTC. Translating it yields CASSPPAGEYNEQFF.